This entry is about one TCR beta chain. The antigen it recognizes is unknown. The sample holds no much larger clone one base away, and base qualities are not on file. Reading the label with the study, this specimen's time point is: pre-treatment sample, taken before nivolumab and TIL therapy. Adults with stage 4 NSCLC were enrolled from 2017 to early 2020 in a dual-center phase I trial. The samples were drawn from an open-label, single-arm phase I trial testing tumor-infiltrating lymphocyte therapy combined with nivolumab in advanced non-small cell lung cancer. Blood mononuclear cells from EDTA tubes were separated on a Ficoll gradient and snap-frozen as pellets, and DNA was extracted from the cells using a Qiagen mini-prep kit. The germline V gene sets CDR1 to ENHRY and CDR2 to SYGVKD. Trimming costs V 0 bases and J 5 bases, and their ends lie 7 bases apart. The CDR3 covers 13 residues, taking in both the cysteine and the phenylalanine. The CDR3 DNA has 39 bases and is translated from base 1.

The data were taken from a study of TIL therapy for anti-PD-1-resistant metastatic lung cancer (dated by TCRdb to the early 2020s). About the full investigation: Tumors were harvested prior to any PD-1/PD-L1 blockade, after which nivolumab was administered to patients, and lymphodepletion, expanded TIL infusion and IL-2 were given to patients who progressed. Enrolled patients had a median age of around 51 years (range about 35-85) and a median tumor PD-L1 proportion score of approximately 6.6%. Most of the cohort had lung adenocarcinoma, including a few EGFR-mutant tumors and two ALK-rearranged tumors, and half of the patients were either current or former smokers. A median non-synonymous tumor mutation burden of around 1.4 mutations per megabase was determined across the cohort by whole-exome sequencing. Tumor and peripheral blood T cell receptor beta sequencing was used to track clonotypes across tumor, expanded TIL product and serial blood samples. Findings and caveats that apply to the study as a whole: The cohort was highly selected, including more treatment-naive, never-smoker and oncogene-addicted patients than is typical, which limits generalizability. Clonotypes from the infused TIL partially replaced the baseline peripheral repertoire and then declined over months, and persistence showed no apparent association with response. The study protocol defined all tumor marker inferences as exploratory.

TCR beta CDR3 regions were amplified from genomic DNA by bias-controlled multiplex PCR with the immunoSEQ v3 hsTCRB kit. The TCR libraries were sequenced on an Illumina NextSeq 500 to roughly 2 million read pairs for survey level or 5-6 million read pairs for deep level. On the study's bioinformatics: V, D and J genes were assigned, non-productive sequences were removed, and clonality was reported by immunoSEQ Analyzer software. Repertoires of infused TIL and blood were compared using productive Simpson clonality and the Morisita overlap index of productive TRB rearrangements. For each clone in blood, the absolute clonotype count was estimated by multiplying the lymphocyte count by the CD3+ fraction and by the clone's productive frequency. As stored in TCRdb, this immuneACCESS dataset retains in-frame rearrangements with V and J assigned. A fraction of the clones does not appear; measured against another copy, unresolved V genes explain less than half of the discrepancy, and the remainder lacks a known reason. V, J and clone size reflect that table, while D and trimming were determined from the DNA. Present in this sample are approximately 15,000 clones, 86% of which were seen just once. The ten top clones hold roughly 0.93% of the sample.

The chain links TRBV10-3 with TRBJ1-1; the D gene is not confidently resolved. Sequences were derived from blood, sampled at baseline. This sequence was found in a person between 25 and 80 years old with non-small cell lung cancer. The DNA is TGTGCCATCAGTGAGTCGGAGGTTACTGAAGCTTTCTTT. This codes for CAISESEVTEAFF.